These T cell receptor beta chains were read from a single sample in a study of circulating and synovial CD4+ cells in juvenile arthritis. Produced via immunoSEQ multiplex PCR; TCRdb's table is partial and in-frame only. Of 30,000 to 40,000 clones in the sample, 95% were seen once. Sequencing used CD4+ T cells from blood. The receptors come from a human donor with juvenile idiopathic arthritis. CDR3s include the opening cysteine and the closing phenylalanine or tryptophan. D genes are given only for firm matches. Only part of the rows carry a size: once, few, many, or a class if the clone is expanded.

j_call: TRBJ1-2; v_call: TRBV5-6; clone_size: NA; d_call: NA; cdr3_aa: CASSLDRASAGYTF; cdr3_nt: TGTGCCAGCAGCTTGGACAGGGCCTCGGCTGGCTACACCTTC
j_call: TRBJ2-5; v_call: TRBV10-1; clone_size: NA; d_call: TRBD1; cdr3_aa: CASSGGQGADQYF; cdr3_nt: TGCGCCAGCAGTGGAGGTCAGGGGGCCGACCAGTACTTC
j_call: TRBJ2-1; v_call: TRBV19; clone_size: once; d_call: NA; cdr3_aa: CASSTFSGVSRNEQFF; cdr3_nt: TGTGCCAGTAGTACTTTTAGCGGAGTTTCTCGCAATGAGCAGTTCTTC
j_call: TRBJ1-2; v_call: TRBV19; clone_size: NA; d_call: NA; cdr3_aa: CASSIRREPYAGYTF; cdr3_nt: TGTGCCAGTAGTATTAGGAGGGAACCCTATGCGGGCTACACCTTC
j_call: TRBJ2-7; v_call: TRBV5-1; clone_size: NA; d_call: TRBD1; cdr3_aa: CASSGTGELYEQYF; cdr3_nt: TGCGCCAGCAGCGGAACAGGGGAACTCTACGAGCAGTACTTC
j_call: TRBJ2-5; v_call: TRBV4-1; clone_size: NA; d_call: NA; cdr3_aa: CASSPRITGSQETQYF; cdr3_nt: TGCGCCAGCAGCCCGAGAATAACAGGGTCCCAAGAGACCCAGTACTTC
j_call: TRBJ1-2; v_call: TRBV30; clone_size: once; d_call: TRBD1; cdr3_aa: CAWSPGTGKGYGYTF; cdr3_nt: TGTGCCTGGAGTCCAGGGACAGGGAAGGGCTATGGCTACACCTTC
j_call: TRBJ2-3; v_call: TRBV10-3; clone_size: NA; d_call: TRBD2; cdr3_aa: CATSRTSGITDTQYF; cdr3_nt: TGTGCCACGAGTAGGACTAGCGGGATCACAGATACGCAGTATTTT
j_call: TRBJ1-2; v_call: TRBV2; clone_size: NA; d_call: NA; cdr3_aa: CASSKDGGIYGYTF; cdr3_nt: TGTGCCAGCAGTAAGGACGGAGGGATCTATGGCTACACCTTC
j_call: TRBJ1-1; v_call: TRBV19; clone_size: NA; d_call: NA; cdr3_aa: CASIGMRGRGTEAFF; cdr3_nt: TGTGCCAGTATCGGGATGCGAGGGCGCGGAACTGAAGCTTTCTTT
j_call: TRBJ2-7; v_call: TRBV7-9; clone_size: few; d_call: TRBD2; cdr3_aa: CASSSGTSGAKQYF; cdr3_nt: TGTGCCAGCAGCTCCGGGACTAGTGGGGCGAAGCAGTACTTC
j_call: TRBJ1-6; v_call: TRBV13; clone_size: NA; d_call: NA; cdr3_aa: CASSLGGGGNSPLHF; cdr3_nt: TGTGCCAGCAGCTTAGGAGGGGGGGGGAATTCCCCCCTCCACTTT
j_call: TRBJ2-5; v_call: TRBV7-8; clone_size: NA; d_call: TRBD1; cdr3_aa: CASSRQGFETQYF; cdr3_nt: TGTGCCAGCAGCAGACAGGGTTTTGAGACCCAGTACTTC
j_call: TRBJ1-5; v_call: TRBV7-8; clone_size: NA; d_call: NA; cdr3_aa: CASSTRTGQINQPQHF; cdr3_nt: TGTGCCAGCAGCACCCGTACTGGGCAGATCAATCAGCCCCAGCATTTT
j_call: TRBJ2-7; v_call: TRBV2; clone_size: NA; d_call: NA; cdr3_aa: CASRDIREQYF; cdr3_nt: TGTGCCAGTAGGGACATCCGAGAGCAGTACTTC
j_call: TRBJ1-4; v_call: TRBV25-1; clone_size: NA; d_call: NA; cdr3_aa: CASSEWESTNEKLFF; cdr3_nt: TGTGCCAGCAGTGAATGGGAGTCAACTAATGAAAAACTGTTTTTT
j_call: TRBJ1-5; v_call: TRBV4-2; clone_size: NA; d_call: TRBD1; cdr3_aa: CASSQYGQGGQPQHF; cdr3_nt: TGTGCCAGCAGCCAATATGGACAGGGAGGGCAGCCCCAGCATTTT
j_call: TRBJ1-2; v_call: TRBV19; clone_size: NA; d_call: NA; cdr3_aa: CASSIGDRYYGYTF; cdr3_nt: TGTGCCAGTAGTATAGGTGACAGATACTATGGCTACACCTTC
j_call: TRBJ1-6; v_call: TRBV6-6; clone_size: NA; d_call: NA; cdr3_aa: CASRQGRGRVSPLHF; cdr3_nt: TGTGCCAGCAGACAGGGTCGGGGTCGGGTCTCACCCCTCCACTTT
j_call: TRBJ2-3; v_call: TRBV29-1; clone_size: NA; d_call: NA; cdr3_aa: CSVTPWTDSPLTDTQYF; cdr3_nt: TGCAGCGTTACACCCTGGACGGACTCCCCCCTCACAGATACGCAGTATTTT
j_call: TRBJ2-7; v_call: TRBV10-3; clone_size: NA; d_call: TRBD1; cdr3_aa: CASVDRATYEQYF; cdr3_nt: TGTGCCAGCGTCGACAGGGCCACCTACGAGCAGTACTTC
j_call: TRBJ1-3; v_call: TRBV19; clone_size: NA; d_call: TRBD1; cdr3_aa: CASSGQGVSGNTIYF; cdr3_nt: TGTGCCAGTAGTGGACAGGGAGTCTCTGGAAACACCATATATTTT
j_call: TRBJ2-7; v_call: TRBV27; clone_size: NA; d_call: TRBD2; cdr3_aa: CASSTAGTRFTYEQYF; cdr3_nt: TGTGCCAGCAGTACCGCCGGGACTAGATTCACCTACGAGCAGTACTTC
j_call: TRBJ2-2; v_call: TRBV9; clone_size: NA; d_call: TRBD2; cdr3_aa: CASSVAGAGGTGELFF; cdr3_nt: TGTGCCAGCAGCGTAGCTGGAGCGGGAGGCACCGGGGAGCTGTTTTTT
j_call: TRBJ2-1; v_call: TRBV28; clone_size: NA; d_call: TRBD1; cdr3_aa: CASSLGQGANNEQFF; cdr3_nt: TGTGCCAGCAGCCTGGGACAGGGGGCAAACAATGAGCAGTTCTTC
j_call: TRBJ1-2; v_call: TRBV7-9; clone_size: NA; d_call: NA; cdr3_aa: CASRQKSGKLDYGYTF; cdr3_nt: TGTGCCAGCAGGCAGAAATCGGGGAAACTCGACTATGGCTACACCTTC
j_call: TRBJ1-1; v_call: TRBV29-1; clone_size: NA; d_call: NA; cdr3_aa: CSVGRKFNTEAFF; cdr3_nt: TGCAGCGTGGGGAGGAAATTTAACACTGAAGCTTTCTTT
j_call: TRBJ2-3; v_call: TRBV9; clone_size: NA; d_call: TRBD2; cdr3_aa: CASSQASGGDTQYF; cdr3_nt: TGTGCCAGCAGTCAAGCTAGCGGGGGCGATACGCAGTATTTT
j_call: TRBJ1-2; v_call: TRBV28; clone_size: NA; d_call: NA; cdr3_aa: CASSWTANYGYTF; cdr3_nt: TGTGCCAGCAGTTGGACAGCAAACTATGGCTACACCTTC
j_call: TRBJ2-6; v_call: TRBV11-2; clone_size: NA; d_call: NA; cdr3_aa: CASSQLNLEASGANVLTF; cdr3_nt: TGTGCCAGCAGCCAACTAAACCTGGAGGCCTCTGGGGCCAACGTCCTGACTTTC
j_call: TRBJ2-7; v_call: TRBV14; clone_size: NA; d_call: TRBD2; cdr3_aa: CASSQELAGPYEQYF; cdr3_nt: TGTGCCAGCAGCCAAGAACTAGCGGGACCCTACGAGCAGTACTTC
j_call: TRBJ1-5; v_call: TRBV6-1; clone_size: NA; d_call: TRBD1; cdr3_aa: CASSEWGLQGAKGNQPQHF; cdr3_nt: TGTGCCAGCAGTGAATGGGGTTTACAGGGGGCTAAGGGCAATCAGCCCCAGCATTTT
j_call: TRBJ1-2; v_call: TRBV9; clone_size: NA; d_call: NA; cdr3_aa: CASSAGRAHGYTF; cdr3_nt: TGTGCCAGCAGCGCAGGGAGGGCCCATGGCTACACCTTC
j_call: TRBJ2-5; v_call: TRBV7-2; clone_size: NA; d_call: NA; cdr3_aa: CASSFFLTEETQYF; cdr3_nt: TGTGCCAGCAGCTTTTTCTTGACAGAAGAGACCCAGTACTTC
j_call: TRBJ1-1; v_call: TRBV28; clone_size: once; d_call: NA; cdr3_aa: CASSFKMGGVNGEAFF; cdr3_nt: TGTGCCAGCAGTTTTAAGATGGGAGGGGTGAACGGTGAAGCTTTCTTT
j_call: TRBJ1-6; v_call: TRBV30; clone_size: NA; d_call: TRBD1; cdr3_aa: CAWSVPPATGRYSPLHF; cdr3_nt: TGTGCCTGGAGTGTCCCTCCAGCGACAGGGCGGTATTCCCCCCTCCACTTT
j_call: TRBJ2-1; v_call: TRBV7-2; clone_size: NA; d_call: TRBD2; cdr3_aa: CASSPTRGGRNEQFF; cdr3_nt: TGTGCCAGCAGCCCTACGCGGGGGGGCCGCAATGAGCAGTTCTTC
j_call: TRBJ2-3; v_call: TRBV18; clone_size: NA; d_call: TRBD2; cdr3_aa: CASSPLAGNTDTQYF; cdr3_nt: TGTGCCAGCTCACCACTAGCGGGAAACACAGATACGCAGTATTTT